The 6 T cell receptor beta chains below all came from one sample that was sequenced in a study of cytomegalovirus exposure and HLA in healthy donors. Use of 60 Vbeta and 13 Jbeta primers characterized the PCR. Produced via immunoSEQ multiplex PCR; TCRdb's table is partial and in-frame only. Here the sample spans roughly 140,000 clones, nearly 80% being singletons. Input material: PBMCs. The receptor set was obtained from a male donor in good health and CMV-seronegative.

The gene calls are TRBV5-4 and TRBJ1-2; D unresolved. There are 12 residues in the CDR3. Per the germline V gene, CDR1 is SGHNT and CDR2 is YYREEE (reference sequence). V was shortened by 2 bases and J by 6 bases, with 8 bases between the two germline ends. DNA for the CDR3: TGTGCCAGCAGCTTTGGAGGGAATGGCTACACCTTC. Amino acids: CASSFGGNGYTF.

This sequence joins TRBV11-2 and TRBJ2-7, with 11 nucleotides matching TRBD1. V shed 5 bases, J shed 6 bases, and the junction held 6 bases outside the gene matches. Germline loops: CDR1 SGHAT, CDR2 FQNNGV. The CDR3 is 14 amino acids. The CDR3 nucleotides read TGTGCCAGCAGCACGGACAGGGGGCAGTTCGAGCAGTACTTC. This encodes CASSTDRGQFEQYF.

The chain links TRBV29-1 to TRBJ1-1; a weak D match, TRBD1 (5 bases). From germline, CDR1 is SQVTM and CDR2 ANQGSEA. There are 15 residues in the CDR3. V lost 7 bases and J 0 bases, leaving 18 bases between the germline ends. The CDR3 bases are TGCAGCGGCCGGGACCCGGGAGGCCTGAACACTGAAGCTTTCTTT. Translating gives CSGRDPGGLNTEAFF.

V and J are TRBV7-8 and TRBJ1-1, with D possibly matching TRBD1 (5 bases). CDR1 SGHVS and CDR2 FQNEAQ come from the germline V gene. There are 14 residues in the CDR3. Between the trimmed V and J ends, which lost 8 bases and 3 bases, there was a span of 16 bases. The CDR3 sequence: CASQTREGDTEAFF. The CDR3 DNA reads as TGTGCCAGCCAGACCAGGGAGGGAGACACTGAAGCTTTCTTT.

This clone has only one observation. The chain links TRBV7-9 to TRBJ2-2; 11 bases line up with TRBD1. The V gene's germline CDR1 is SEHNR and CDR2 FQNEAQ (reference sequence). With 5 bases clipped from V and 5 bases from J, the junction kept 10 bases outside the gene matches. CDR3 size: 17 residues. The CDR3 spells CASSHTAGQGATGELFF. In DNA, the CDR3 is TGTGCCAGCAGCCATACAGCAGGACAGGGGGCAACCGGGGAGCTGTTTTTT.

With respect to this clone: Its ends do not fully match the called genes, so a read error is possible. V usage is TRBV6-5 and J usage is TRBJ1-2, with D possibly being TRBD1 (6 bases). CDR1 MNHEY and CDR2 SVGAGI come from the germline V gene. The CDR3 has 13 residues. The CDR3 loop reads CASSYRGHYGHTF. The DNA for the CDR3 is TGTGCCAGCAGTTACAGGGGACACTATGGCCACACCTTC.